The entry that follows covers one T cell receptor (beta chain) sequence. Its antigen is still unknown. This record comes from a study of monozygotic twins with cystic fibrosis. Across the whole study: Library input was 2.5 to 3 micrograms of fragmented DNA, with about 15 PCR cycles. The study's findings and limits: Monozygotic CF twin pairs shared significantly more nucleotide-identical clonotypes than unrelated CF individuals did. Clonality was generally low (median around 0.0098), higher in the most severe patients. J usage was most co-twin-similar in 8 of 16 pairs, V in 13.

V dropped 4 bases and J dropped 8 bases, with 12 bases sitting between them. The V gene's germline CDR1 is MNHEY and CDR2 SMNVEV (reference sequence). CDR3 length equals 13 residues. Method: immunoSEQ multiplex PCR; TCRdb's copy keeps in-frame clones and lacks some. The top ten hold around 2.9% of the sample, which has 4,000 to 6,000 clones, around 96% seen once. The TCR originated in a boy aged 2-9 years with cystic fibrosis. The gene calls are TRBV27 and TRBJ2-1, with D unresolved. The sequenced sample consisted of blood. The CDR3 sequence: CASSSPRGDEQFF. In DNA form, the CDR3 reads TGTGCCAGCAGTTCCCCTCGTGGGGATGAGCAGTTCTTC.